This TCR beta chain stems from a study of T cell responses to AZD1222 COVID-19 vaccine. Regarding the study as a whole: Spike-specific TCR repertoires showed rising breadth and depth after two AZD1222 doses.

Remarks on this clone: Its target is unknown.

The CDR3 consists of 14 residues. CDR1 is SGHAT and CDR2 is FQNNGV in the germline V gene. V lost 3 bases and J lost 3; bases outside the gene matches: 4. Profiling relied on immunoSEQ multiplex PCR, and the TCRdb table lists in-frame clones only, not all of them. The table shows about 120,000 clones, with approximately 90% occurring only once. The receptor's source is an adult in good health. Source: peripheral blood, taken on day 0 of AZD1222 vaccination. The V gene is TRBV11-2, the J gene TRBJ2-5; TRBD1 matches 7 bases. The DNA for the CDR3 is TGTGCCAGCAGCTTCGACAGGGCCAAAGAGACCCAGTACTTC. Protein: CASSFDRAKETQYF.